Shown below are 13 T cell receptor beta chains from a single sample sequenced in a study of T cell repertoires in cytomegalovirus infection. Using its own MiXCR run on the reads, TCRdb lists one record per CDR3 protein. The sample lists some 110,000 distinct CDR3 sequences; around 30% were seen once. Their recognized antigens are unknown. Specimen: CD8+ T cells from cultured PBMCs, collected from culture after CMV antigen stimulation. All receptors derive from a human donor in good health (CMV status not recorded). Some clones in this sample may be carry-over from other donors' samples.

This clonotype was seen at least ten times. J is TRBJ1-2 and V is TRBV7-9, with 10 bases fitting TRBD1. Germline CDR1 reads SEHNR; CDR2 reads FQNEAQ (reference sequence). The ends lost 4 bases at V and 4 bases at J; junction bases unmatched: 15. The CDR3 extends over 18 amino acids. For the CDR3, the DNA is TGTGCCAGCAGCTCAACCCGGGACAGGGGCCGGGGTAGCTATGGCTACACCTTC. This codes for CASSSTRDRGRGSYGYTF.

This clonotype was counted at least ten times. V is TRBV2 and J is TRBJ2-1; D might be TRBD2 (6 bases). The CDR3 contains 17 residues. Germline V gene sequence: CDR1 SNHLY, CDR2 FYNNEI. Trimming stripped 3 bases from V and 8 bases from J, with 23 bases between. CDR3 residues: CASSEFVGTSGDDEQFF. CDR3 coding DNA: TGTGCCAGCAGTGAGTTCGTCGGGACCTCGGGGGACGATGAGCAGTTCTTC.

This clonotype came up once. A much larger clone is a single base away; this may be a read error. V and J are TRBV4-1 and TRBJ2-6, with TRBD2 matching over 8 bases. Germline-derived CDR1 and CDR2 are MGHRA and YSYEKL. This CDR3 has 14 amino acids. CDR3 sequence: CASTTTGGAIVLTF. CDR3 in DNA: TGCGCCAGCACTACAACGGGGGGGGCCATCGTCCTGACTTTC.

This clonotype was seen at least ten times. The rearrangement links TRBV27 to TRBJ2-1, with D possibly being TRBD2 (5 bases). Germline V gene sequence: CDR1 MNHEY, CDR2 SMNVEV (reference sequence). This CDR3 region has 16 residues. The V gene lost 2 bases and the J gene lost 10 bases, with 21 bases spanning the gap. For the CDR3, the DNA is TGTGCCAGCAGTTTAGTCCTAACGCTCGGGGTTGGCGAGCAGTTCTTC. The encoded protein is CASSLVLTLGVGEQFF.

This clonotype has more than one count but fewer than ten. V is TRBV5-8 and J is TRBJ1-1; possibly TRBD1 for D (6 bases). Germline V gives CDR1 SGHTS, CDR2 YDEGEE. Trimming removed 1 base from V and 6 bases from J, with 16 bases in between. This CDR3 region has 15 residues. The chain's CDR3 is CASSLTGGGPAEAFF. CDR3 in DNA: TGTGCCAGCAGCTTGACCGGGGGGGGGCCCGCTGAAGCTTTCTTT.

The genes are TRBV6-2 or TRBV6-3 and TRBJ1-5, with 9 bases identical to TRBD1. After removal of 6 bases from V and 9 bases from J, the junction contained 12 bases not matched to a gene. Germline V gives CDR1 MNHEY, CDR2 SVGEGT. This CDR3 contains 15 residues. CDR3 protein: CASSITGTGLWPQHF. The CDR3 bases are TGTGCCAGCAGCATCACCGGGACAGGGCTCTGGCCCCAGCATTTT.

This clonotype was counted ten times or more. The chain uses TRBV4-1 and TRBJ1-3; D is undetermined. Germline CDR1 MGHRA, CDR2 YSYEKL. CDR3 size: 18 residues. The ends were cut back, 2 bases at V and 1 base at J, with 18 bases in the middle. The CDR3 DNA is TGCGCCAGCAGCCAAAGCGGTTTTAACAGCCGATCTGGAAACACCATATATTTT. Protein sequence: CASSQSGFNSRSGNTIYF.

This clonotype was seen a handful of times. The chain combines TRBV7-2 with TRBJ1-2, with a weak D call TRBD1 (6 bases). The length of the CDR3 is 12 residues. Germline CDR1 reads SGHTA; CDR2 reads FQGNSA. Trimming took 7 bases from V and 8 from J, leaving 14 bases between them. The CDR3 protein is CASTRTGLGYTF. For the CDR3, the DNA is TGTGCCAGCACCCGAACAGGGTTGGGCTACACCTTC.

In this sample, this clonotype turned up many times. The chain recombines TRBV7-8 with TRBJ1-5; 7 positions agree with TRBD1. Germline V gene lookup returns CDR1 SGHVS and CDR2 FQNEAQ. CDR3 size: 13 residues. V lost 5 bases to trimming and J lost 3 bases; unmatched junction nucleotides: 1. The CDR3 sequence: CASSGTANQPQHF. CDR3 sequence (DNA): TGTGCCAGCAGCGGGACAGCCAATCAGCCCCAGCATTTT.

V usage is TRBV6-6 and J usage is TRBJ1-4, with a weak D call TRBD1 (6 bases). The CDR3 is made up of 16 amino acids. Germline CDR1 is MNHNY and CDR2 is SVGAGI (reference sequence). V lost 4 bases and J lost 0, with 12 bases in between. In DNA, the CDR3 is TGTGCCAGCAGTTCGCGGGGACAAACAACTAATGAAAAACTGTTTTTT. It codes for CASSSRGQTTNEKLFF.

This clonotype was observed a few times. The chain links TRBV28 to TRBJ2-7; weak D call: TRBD1 (6 bases). The CDR3 is 15 amino acids. Germline V gene lookup returns CDR1 MDHEN and CDR2 SYDVKM. Trimming pared 2 bases from V and 0 bases from J, leaving 11 bases between. CDR3 amino acids: CASSLSQGPSYEQYF. Here the CDR3 DNA reads TGTGCCAGCAGTTTAAGTCAGGGGCCCTCCTACGAGCAGTACTTC. Complete variable domain (other parts from reference TRBV28 and TRBJ2-7): DVKVTQSSRYLVKRTGEKVFLECVQDMDHENMFWYRQDPGLGLRLIYFSYDVKMKEKGDIPEGYSVSREKKERFSLILESASTNQTSMYLCASSLSQGPSYEQYFGPGTRLTVT.

This clonotype showed up just a few times. V and J are TRBV4-1 and TRBJ1-2; no clear D. V lost 0 bases and J lost 6, with 11 bases in between. Per the germline V gene, CDR1 is MGHRA and CDR2 is YSYEKL. CDR3 length equals 14 residues. The CDR3 region is CASSQEFTENGYTF. DNA for the CDR3: TGCGCCAGCAGCCAAGAGTTTACAGAGAATGGCTACACCTTC.

In this sample, this clonotype turned up once. The chain joins TRBV29-1 to TRBJ1-2; D uncertain. Trimming took off 4 bases at V and 7 bases at J, with 13 bases between the two ends. In germline, CDR1 is SQVTM, CDR2 ANQGSEA. The CDR3 totals 12 residues. CDR3 in DNA: TGCAGCGTTGTTCCCACAGCTTTTGGCTACACCTTC. Translated, it gives CSVVPTAFGYTF.